This passage covers 19 T cell receptor beta chains from one sample sequenced in a study of shared clonotypes between healthy human individuals. Profiling relied on immunoSEQ multiplex PCR, and the TCRdb table lists in-frame clones only, not all of them. The table shows a few hundred thousand clones, with over 60% occurring only once. Sequenced: PBMCs. The receptors were gathered from a woman between 40 and 55 years old in good health. Some clones in this sample may be carry-over from other donors' samples.

A note on this clone: A read error likely explains this, since a far larger clone differs by one base. The chain links TRBV4-1 to TRBJ2-4, with 7 positions matching TRBD2. Losses at the gene ends were 8 bases for V and 1 base for J; bases not matched to a gene: 8. Germline V gives CDR1 MGHRA, CDR2 YSYEKL. CDR3 length equals 15 residues. The CDR3 reads CASSGGILAKNIQYF. CDR3 nucleotides: TGCGCCAGCTCGGGGGGAATTTTGGCCAAAAACATTCAGTACTTC.

The chain uses TRBV27 and TRBJ2-7, with 7 bases matching TRBD1. The V segment lost 6 bases and the J segment 2 bases; nucleotides outside the gene matches: 7. CDR1 is MNHEY and CDR2 is SMNVEV in the germline V gene (reference sequence). The length of the CDR3 is 14 residues. The CDR3 sequence: CASRETGQPYEQYF. CDR3 nucleotide sequence: TGTGCCAGCAGGGAGACGGGACAGCCCTACGAGCAGTACTTC.

V is TRBV10-3 and J is TRBJ2-2; TRBD2 matches at 7 bases. Looked up from germline, CDR1 is ENHRY and CDR2 is SYGVKD. The CDR3 totals 15 residues. J was trimmed by 2 bases and V by 7 bases; bases with no gene match: 7. CDR3 DNA sequence: TGTGCCATCAAGTCGGGGGAGGGAAACACCGGGGAGCTGTTTTTT. Translation: CAIKSGEGNTGELFF.

This clone showed up just a few times. This chain joins TRBV2 and TRBJ1-5; the D gene is possibly TRBD1 (6 bases). Between the trimmed V and J ends, which lost 10 bases and 1 base, there was a span of 14 bases. Germline-derived CDR1 and CDR2 are SNHLY and FYNNEI. CDR3 length equals 14 residues. Written as DNA, the CDR3 is TGTGCCACCAAGGGGGGCGGAAGCAATCAGCCCCAGCATTTT. Protein product: CATKGGGSNQPQHF.

The genes are TRBV5-4 and TRBJ2-7, with 11 bases that match TRBD1. CDR3 length: 14 residues. Trimming cost V 1 base and J 7 bases; bases outside gene matches: 4. CDR1 is SGHNT and CDR2 is YYREEE in the germline V gene (reference sequence). CDR3 in amino acids: CASSLIGTGGEQYF. In nucleotides, the CDR3 is TGTGCCAGCAGCTTGATCGGGACAGGGGGTGAGCAGTACTTC. Supplemented by reference TRBV5-4 and TRBJ2-7, the full variable domain reads ETGVTQSPTHLIKTRGQQVTLRCSSQSGHNTVSWYQQALGQGPQFIFQYYREEENGRGNFPPRFSGLQFPNYSSELNVNALELDDSALYLCASSLIGTGGEQYFGPGTRLTVT.

Points on this clone: A read error may explain this, as a much larger clone is one base away. J is TRBJ1-1 and V is TRBV30, with 9 bases identical to TRBD1. This CDR3 is built from 11 residues. Trimming cost V 8 bases and J 6 bases; bases outside gene matches: 4. Per germline, CDR1 GTSNPN and CDR2 SVGIG (reference sequence). The CDR3 DNA reads TGTGCCGGACAGGGGTTCGCTGAAGCTTTCTTT. Protein: CAGQGFAEAFF.

The chain has TRBV5-1 and TRBJ2-6; no clear D gene. The CDR3 is 16 amino acids. The germline V gene has CDR1 SGHRS and CDR2 YFSETQ. V was cut by 1 base and J by 0 bases, with 8 bases left in between. As DNA, the CDR3 is TGCGCCAGCAGCTTGAGCAGAAACTCTGGGGCCAACGTCCTGACTTTC. This codes for CASSLSRNSGANVLTF.

The chain employs TRBV7-8 and TRBJ2-7; 9 bases align to TRBD1. This CDR3 contains 14 residues. With 5 bases clipped from V and 5 bases from J, the junction kept 7 bases outside the gene matches. Looked up from germline, CDR1 is SGHVS and CDR2 is FQNEAQ. The chain's CDR3 is CASSLGTGNHEQYF. For the CDR3, the DNA is TGTGCCAGCAGCCTTGGGACAGGGAACCACGAGCAGTACTTC. Full variable domain (outside the CDR3, taken from reference TRBV7-8 and TRBJ2-7): GAGVSQSPRYKVAKRGQDVALRCDPISGHVSLFWYQQALGQGPEFLTYFQNEAQLDKSGLPSDRFFAERPEGSVSTLKIQRTQQEDSAVYLCASSLGTGNHEQYFGPGTRLTVT.

V usage is TRBV12-5 and J usage is TRBJ2-1; D perhaps matches TRBD2 (5 bases). This CDR3 is built from 13 residues. Trimming left V 5 bases short and J 6 bases short, with 11 bases between. The germline gives CDR1 LGHNT, CDR2 FRNRAP. CDR3 loop: CASGPDSFNEQFF. CDR3 coding DNA: TGTGCTAGTGGTCCGGACTCGTTCAATGAGCAGTTCTTC.

The gene calls are TRBV7-9 and TRBJ2-1, with 9 bases identical to TRBD2. Germline trimming cut 5 bases from V and 0 bases from J; bases unmatched to any gene: 2. This CDR3 has 15 amino acids. In germline, CDR1 is SEHNR, CDR2 FQNEAQ (reference sequence). The CDR3 loop is CASSPSGTSYNEQFF. The CDR3 nucleotides are TGTGCCAGCAGCCCTAGCGGGACCTCCTACAATGAGCAGTTCTTC.

This chain uses TRBV6-1 with TRBJ1-2, with D perhaps TRBD1 (6 bases). CDR1 is MNHNS and CDR2 is SASEGT in the germline V gene. Trimming cost V 3 bases and J 2 bases, with 13 bases left between them. This CDR3 region has 15 residues. The CDR3 DNA sequence: TGTGCCAGCAGTGAGTCAGGGGCGATAAACTATGGCTACACCTTC. It specifies CASSESGAINYGYTF.

Comments on this clone: A read error may be the cause here, since a much bigger clone is one base away. The gene calls are TRBV11-1 and TRBJ2-5, with 10 bases fitting TRBD1. Trimming took 6 bases from V and 4 from J; bases not matched to a gene: 2. Germline-derived CDR1 and CDR2 are SGHAT and FQDESV (reference sequence). The CDR3 runs 13 residues. The CDR3 DNA is TGTGCCAGCAGGGGGACAGGGGCAGAGACCCAGTACTTC. It is translated as CASRGTGAETQYF.

This clone was observed a handful of times. This sequence joins TRBV2 and TRBJ1-5; the match to TRBD1 covers 7 bases. The trim removed 6 bases at V and 6 bases at J, leaving 8 bases unmatched. The CDR3 runs to 14 residues. CDR1 SNHLY and CDR2 FYNNEI come from the germline V gene. This CDR3 reads CASSNTGVGQPQHF. The CDR3 DNA follows: TGTGCCAGCAGCAACACAGGGGTCGGTCAGCCCCAGCATTTT.

Comments on this clone: This likely reflects a read error, since a far larger clone is one base away. This rearrangement joins TRBV6-6 to TRBJ1-2, with TRBD1 matching 7 bases. This CDR3 is built from 14 residues. Germline loops: CDR1 MNHNY, CDR2 SVGAGI (reference sequence). CDR3 loop: CASSTTGVNHGYTF. The DNA for the CDR3 is TGTGCCAGCAGCACCACAGGGGTTAACCATGGCTACACCTTC.

The DNA of the CDR3 is TGTGCCAGCAGCTTAGCCCCATACTACGAGCAGTACTTC. As protein: CASSLAPYYEQYF. The chain is built from TRBV7-9 and TRBJ2-7; D gene ambiguous. V was cut by 0 bases and J by 3 bases, with 6 bases left in between. Germline assignment: CDR1 SEHNR and CDR2 FQNEAQ (reference sequence). This CDR3 is built from 13 residues.

The V and J genes are TRBV7-2 and TRBJ2-2; the D call may be TRBD1 or TRBD2 (5 bases each). The ends were cut back, 3 bases at V and 3 bases at J, with 14 bases in the middle. The CDR3 loop spans 16 amino acids. Germline V lookup: CDR1 SGHTA, CDR2 FQGNSA. The DNA of the CDR3 is TGTGCCAGCAGCTTGGGGACCAGGCGAGACACCGGGGAGCTGTTTTTT. This translates into CASSLGTRRDTGELFF.

The chain is built from TRBV30 and TRBJ1-1; TRBD1 might be the D (5 bases). This CDR3 is 11 amino acids long. Germline V gives CDR1 GTSNPN, CDR2 SVGIG (reference sequence). Trimming removed 5 bases at V and 3 bases at J, with 7 bases between. The CDR3 is CAWGTDTEAFF. The CDR3 DNA reads as TGTGCCTGGGGGACGGACACTGAAGCTTTCTTT. Combining the CDR3 with reference TRBV30 and TRBJ1-1 gives the whole variable domain SQTIHQWPATLVQPVGSPLSLECTVEGTSNPNLYWYRQAAGRGLQLLFYSVGIGQISSEVPQNLSASRPQDRQFILSSKKLLLSDSGFYLCAWGTDTEAFFGQGTRLTVV.

The V call is TRBV7-6, the J call TRBJ2-1; D is unclear. This CDR3 has 15 amino acids. V dropped 0 bases and J dropped 4 bases, with 10 bases sitting between them. Germline CDR1 reads SGHVS; CDR2 reads FNYEAQ. The CDR3 nucleotides read TGTGCCAGCAGCTTAGCTGGATCCGGGTACAATGAGCAGTTCTTC. Its translation: CASSLAGSGYNEQFF.

The V and J genes are TRBV4-2 and TRBJ2-1; D remains unclear. The ends were cut back, 0 bases at V and 7 bases at J, with 10 bases in the middle. The CDR3 runs to 14 residues. Per the germline V gene, CDR1 is LGHNA and CDR2 is YNFKEQ. CDR3 nucleotides: TGTGCCAGCAGCCAAGATAGAAACGGGAATGAGCAGTTCTTC. Its protein is CASSQDRNGNEQFF.